This T cell receptor beta chain was sequenced in a study of cytomegalovirus exposure and HLA in healthy donors (dated by TCRdb to the late 2010s). Looking at the study overall: According to an earlier analysis of around 600 of the donors, about 179 million T cells yielded 117 million unique TCR beta sequences and less than 300 Gb of sequence data. An early release that covered 640 HLA-typed donors contained about 300 gigabases of sequencing data and tens of millions of unique TCR sequences. Of the roughly 400 genotyped donors, 65% to 90% fell in the genetic ancestry cluster associated with self-reported Caucasian donors. The study was designed to test whether signatures of past pathogen exposure could be identified by cataloging public T cell receptors. The T cell repertoires of about 700 subjects were profiled by immunosequencing and related to cytomegalovirus serostatus. Besides the first cohort of more than 650 subjects, a separate validation cohort made up of roughly 120 different subjects was used. The study combined high-throughput TCR immunosequencing, statistical association of individual TCRs with disease status, and machine learning to predict cytomegalovirus infection status. To study patterns of TCR occurrence, a later analysis re-analyzed previously published TCR beta repertoires from just over 650 donors and added high-resolution HLA genotyping. The later analysis used no new phenotypic data to find candidate immune exposures, relying instead on TCR beta sequences and their occurrence across donors. In an earlier analysis of a few hundred of the donors, high-throughput TCR beta sequencing was used to judge whether each TCR beta V gene segment behaved as functional or pseudogenic. Donor age, sex, ethnicity and CMV serostatus were compiled alongside the repertoire data. In a later genetic analysis, genome-wide SNP genotypes for about 60% of the 666 donors were used, and that subset was treated as a discovery cohort. Every discovery cohort repertoire had been produced on one sequencing platform. Class I and class II HLA loci were covered by the typing at four-digit resolution. The number of typed donors differed by locus: about 629-640 for A, B, C, DRB1 and DQB1; 500 to 550 for DQA1; around 610 for DPA1; and 450 to 480 for DPB1. A few DR-DQ haplotypes were handled as single units for association and clustering because linkage in the cohort was strong. Among almost 400 genotyped donors of the cohort, an average of around 240,000 unique TCR beta nucleotide sequences were sequenced per donor, 15% to 20% of them non-productive. Overall results and qualifications from the work: V-gene and J-gene trimming of TCR beta chains was associated with a missense DCLRE1C variant in a later genetic analysis, and the association was replicated in an independent cohort. The study gave a list of some 150 TCR beta chains associated with cytomegalovirus. According to a later analysis, parvovirus B19, influenza, CMV and Epstein-Barr virus appeared linked to several top co-occurrence clusters. The cohort was sequenced for TCR beta chains only, and without alpha or paired-chain data the features that could be detected were limited. In vitro tests confirmed that a few of the cytomegalovirus-associated TCR beta chains recognize cytomegalovirus antigens. Correlated functional status among segregating V segments might reflect linkage disequilibrium, but an unknown experimental factor could not be ruled out. A later analysis associated about 17,000 TCR beta sequences with specific HLA alleles at a false discovery rate of 0.05. The sequencing pipeline was judged likely to have produced a cluster of highly shared sequence variants as a technical artifact. According to the authors, the approach could potentially be generalized to other disease states and immunological phenotypes. Cytomegalovirus status was reported to be diagnosed by the classifier with high specificity and sensitivity in both the original and validation cohorts. The earlier analysis of some 540 of the donors excluded 15 to 20 rarely observed V segments, including chromosome 9 orphons, because counts were too low. Most TCR sequences were seen in very few donors, while some public TCRs were found in many individuals. For the cohort, immune exposure information was limited to CMV serostatus. In a later analysis, HLA-associated TCR beta chains showed more clonal expansion and lower generation probabilities than non-associated chains that were equally common. Because HLA typing was missing for some donors at each locus, association tests included only the typed subset. Some IMGT-functional V segments, including TRBV6-2 and TRBV6-3, could not be distinguished by the 87-base-pair reads and were therefore excluded. In a later genetic analysis, fewer N-insertions in productive TCRs were reported among donors in an Asian-associated ancestry cluster than the approximately 710-donor mean. According to a later analysis, TCR association rates differed among HLA loci, with DRB1 alleles showing the most associated TCRs and HLA-C alleles showing the fewest. Most CMV-associated TCR beta chains appeared to be HLA-restricted in a later analysis, and the HLA associations seemed to be driven largely by CMV exposure. A further reported finding was that TCR beta sequences accurately predicted the HLA-A and HLA-B alleles for most subjects in the first cohort. An earlier analysis of around 540 of the donors showed that most TCR beta V segments appeared in productive rearrangements either about 90% or about 30% of the time, which broadly matched IMGT annotations. When HLA alleles, especially DR and DQ, strongly co-occurred, attributing TCR associations to individual alleles was difficult. Sequencing depth was assumed to be roughly uniform across donors in the presence/absence analyses, though that assumption may not hold.

On this clone itself: Its binding antigen is unknown. No much larger clone is present one base from it, and per-base qualities are unavailable.

The CDR1 and CDR2 encoded by the germline V gene are MNHNS and SASEGT. V trim: 4 bases; J trim: 6 bases; unmatched bases: 10. The CDR3 runs 16 residues from the cysteine to the phenylalanine. This entry keeps only the CDR3 DNA: 48 bases, framed from base 1. The cohort comprised around 690 healthy bone marrow donors. All cohort members were sampled while nominally healthy, although unrecorded immune exposures were likely present. The donor was CMV seropositive and was included in the group of 289 seropositive cohort members. A peripheral blood sample was collected from each donor, and TCR beta sequencing was performed on peripheral blood mononuclear cells. Genomic DNA was extracted from the blood cell samples with the Qiagen DNeasy Blood Extraction Kit. To prepare the library, the immunoSEQ multiplex PCR assay was applied. For the multiplex PCR, a mixture combining 60 forward primers for TCR Vbeta segments and 13 reverse primers for TCR Jbeta segments was used. A multiplex PCR assay on genomic DNA amplified the CDR3 region of rearranged TCR beta genes. The amplified TCR beta libraries were sequenced on the Illumina HiSeq System as 87-base-pair reads. Under the source paper's analysis protocol: In a later analysis, roughly 80 million unique TCR beta chains were counted across the 500 to 850 repertoires, and roughly 11 million of these chains were shared by at least two donors. Raw reads were error-corrected and collapsed into unique sequences with a nearest-neighbor algorithm that merged closely related sequences to remove PCR and sequencing errors. V, D and J gene segments were assigned by aligning CDR3 sequences to IMGT reference sequences. Each retained sequence needed at least a six-nucleotide match to both a V gene segment and a J gene segment. A rearrangement counted as productive if the CDR3 had no stop codons and remained in frame with V and J, and every other rearrangement counted as non-productive. CDR3 was defined according to IMGT convention as the region running from the second conserved V-encoded cysteine to the conserved J-encoded phenylalanine. The earlier analysis of approximately 500 of the donors excluded sequences that lacked an unambiguous match to a single V gene segment. An earlier analysis of 500 to 600 of the donors classified V segments as functional when productive rearrangements were above 56.7% and as segregating when the standard deviation between donors was above 5%. A statistical classification framework was developed to diagnose cytomegalovirus status using the catalog of TCR beta chain sequences. A later analysis assigned V and J genes by comparing TCR nucleotide sequences with IMGT/GENE-DB human TR gene sequences. A later analysis assigned CDR3 sequences and most-parsimonious VDJ recombination scenarios with the TCRdist pipeline. A later analysis defined each TCR beta chain by its CDR3 amino acid sequence plus V-gene family, and excluded reads lacking a unique V-gene family. A later analysis removed 450 to 600 highly shared, low-generation-probability nucleotide sequences to deal with suspected cross-contamination and a sequencing artifact. In a later analysis, a clonal expansion index was calculated for each public chain from normalized within-repertoire ranks of inferred template counts. In a later analysis, generation probabilities were computed using a VDJ recombination model fitted to out-of-frame rearrangements, and the results were checked against IGoR. In a later analysis, hypergeometric tests were used to score TCR-TCR, TCR-HLA and TCR-CMV co-occurrence, with a repertoire-size bias correction applied to TCR pairs. False discovery rates were estimated in a later analysis by permuting HLA or CMV assignments 20 times. In a later analysis, co-occurring TCRs were grouped using DBSCAN, with TCRdist sequence similarity added in when clustering inside HLA-allele-positive subsets. For co-occurrence clustering, repertoires with fewer than 30,000 or more than 120,000 public chains were excluded, along with about five repertoires with anomalous nucleotide sharing. TCRdb retrieved this table from immuneACCESS and kept in-frame rearrangements only. Not all clones are present; in checked studies, unresolved V genes account for under half, and no reason is known for the remainder. The DNA was the basis for D and trimming; V, J and clone size are from that table. The sample includes under 200,000 clones, with about 79% observed a single time. In total, the top ten clones hold over 13% of the sample.

This chain is built from TRBV6-1 and TRBJ2-1; TRBD1 lines up with 9 middle nucleotides. The TCR comes from a man aged 45-65 years in good health and CMV-seropositive. Material: PBMCs. The CDR3 region: CASSAPPGQGPNEQFF. The nucleotides read TGTGCCAGCAGTGCGCCACCGGGACAGGGACCCAATGAGCAGTTCTTC.